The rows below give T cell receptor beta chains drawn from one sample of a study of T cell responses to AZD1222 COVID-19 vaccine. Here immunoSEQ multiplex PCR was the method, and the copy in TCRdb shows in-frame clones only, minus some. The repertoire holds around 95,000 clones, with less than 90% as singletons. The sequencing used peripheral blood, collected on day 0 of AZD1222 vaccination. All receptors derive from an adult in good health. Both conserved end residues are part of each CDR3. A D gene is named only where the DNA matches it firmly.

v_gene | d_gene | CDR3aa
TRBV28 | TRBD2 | CASSSSGTSGSRNEQYF
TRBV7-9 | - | CASSLAENTEAFF
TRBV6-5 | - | CASSYGRRDTQYF
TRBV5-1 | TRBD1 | CASSLDDRASSGNTIYF
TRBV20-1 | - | CSASNPSDTQYF
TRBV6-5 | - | CASSYGGEQYF
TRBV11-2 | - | CASSARRGGSYNSPLHF
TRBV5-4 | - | CASSLLASEMGGELFF
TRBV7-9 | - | CASSLDFSNEQFF
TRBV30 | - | CASEGDPLHF
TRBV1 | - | CTSSQGVAGTDTQYF
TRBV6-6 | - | CASSPTTDTQYF
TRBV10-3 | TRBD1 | CATTCPGTGYRELFF
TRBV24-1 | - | CATSDLGHEQYF
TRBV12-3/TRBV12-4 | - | CASSASSGNTIYF
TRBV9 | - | CASSPQGQIKFNEQFF
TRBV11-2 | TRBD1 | CASSLIGTGREKLFF
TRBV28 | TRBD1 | CASSSPRDRMRGETQYF
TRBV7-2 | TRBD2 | CASSWAGGPTYNEQFF
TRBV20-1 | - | CSASRAGPVLSSYNEQFF
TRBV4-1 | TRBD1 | CASSQPSRGGRDTQYF
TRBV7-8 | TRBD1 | CATRQGLTWNTEAFF
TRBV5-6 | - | CASSLWTTPLTDTQYF
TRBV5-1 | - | CASSLHNRVGYGYTF
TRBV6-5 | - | CASSYSMGREINEQFF
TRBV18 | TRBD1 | CASSPDRPGANVLTF
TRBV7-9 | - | CASSAPVVFSYNEQFF
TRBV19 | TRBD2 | CASSTRTSVSYEQYF
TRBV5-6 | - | CASSSHINEQFF
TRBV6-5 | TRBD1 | CASSYLGQGGETQYF
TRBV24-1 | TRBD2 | CATAGGAPYEQYF
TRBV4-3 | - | CASSQGAGTGNTIYF
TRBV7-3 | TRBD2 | CASSLTVGLAGAEQYF
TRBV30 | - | CAWSGYSNQPQHF
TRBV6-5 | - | CASSEGRTEKLFF
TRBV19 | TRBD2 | CASSRGLAGANEQFF
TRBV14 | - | CASSQVANTEAFF
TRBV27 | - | CASSGRGGGNTEAFF
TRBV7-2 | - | CASSFYGVQGNTGELFF
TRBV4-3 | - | CASSLGTKSNSPLHF
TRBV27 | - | CASKSKAAGTYGYTF
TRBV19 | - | CASRDGQVGNQPQHF
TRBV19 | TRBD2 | CASSSAGAGIPSDEQYF